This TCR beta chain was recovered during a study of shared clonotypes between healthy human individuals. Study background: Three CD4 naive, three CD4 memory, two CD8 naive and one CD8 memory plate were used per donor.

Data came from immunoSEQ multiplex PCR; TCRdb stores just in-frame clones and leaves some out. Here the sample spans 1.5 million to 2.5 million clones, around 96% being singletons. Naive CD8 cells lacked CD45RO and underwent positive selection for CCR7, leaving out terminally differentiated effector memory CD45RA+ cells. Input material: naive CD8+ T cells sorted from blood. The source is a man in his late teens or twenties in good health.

CDR3 sequence: CASSLEVPAFNSPLHF. CDR3 DNA sequence: TGTGCCAGCAGTTTAGAAGTTCCAGCGTTCAATTCACCCCTCCACTTT. The chain carries TRBV27 and TRBJ1-6; D gene uncertain. Germline V gives CDR1 MNHEY, CDR2 SMNVEV (reference sequence). The CDR3 covers 16 residues. The V end was cut by 2 bases, the J end by 7 bases, with 15 bases between.